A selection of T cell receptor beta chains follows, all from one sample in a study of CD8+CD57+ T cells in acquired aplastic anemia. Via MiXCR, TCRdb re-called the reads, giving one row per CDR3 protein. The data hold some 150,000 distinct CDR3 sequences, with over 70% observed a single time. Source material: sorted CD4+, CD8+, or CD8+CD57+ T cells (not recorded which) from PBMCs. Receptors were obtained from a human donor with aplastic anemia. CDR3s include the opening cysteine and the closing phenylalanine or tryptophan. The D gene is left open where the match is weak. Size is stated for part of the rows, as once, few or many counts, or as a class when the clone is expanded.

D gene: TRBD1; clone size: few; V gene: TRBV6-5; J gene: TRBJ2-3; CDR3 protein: CASSMGQASTDTQYF; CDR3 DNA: TGTGCCAGCAGTATGGGACAGGCAAGCACAGATACGCAGTATTTT
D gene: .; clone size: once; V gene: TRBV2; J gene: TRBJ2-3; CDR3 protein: CASSESINTDTQYF; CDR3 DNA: TGTGCCAGCAGTGAATCCATAAACACAGATACGCAGTATTTT
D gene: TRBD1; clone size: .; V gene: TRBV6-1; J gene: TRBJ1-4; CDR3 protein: CASSELPGTGNEKLFF; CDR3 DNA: TGTGCCAGCAGTGAACTTCCCGGGACAGGGAATGAAAAACTGTTTTTT
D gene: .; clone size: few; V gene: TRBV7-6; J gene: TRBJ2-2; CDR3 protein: CASEQGTGELFF; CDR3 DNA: TGTGCCAGCGAACAGGGAACCGGGGAGCTGTTTTTT
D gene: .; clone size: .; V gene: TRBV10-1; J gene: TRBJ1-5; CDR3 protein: CASSYTAEGQPQHF; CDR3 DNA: TGTGCCAGCAGTTACACGGCAGAGGGCCAGCCCCAGCATTTT
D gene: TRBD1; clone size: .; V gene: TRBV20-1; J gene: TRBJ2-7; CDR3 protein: CSARGQVSYEQYF; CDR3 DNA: TGCAGTGCTAGGGGACAGGTATCCTACGAGCAGTACTTC
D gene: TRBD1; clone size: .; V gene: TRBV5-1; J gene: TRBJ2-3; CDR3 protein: CASSFPGTGITSSTDTQYF; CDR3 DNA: TGTGCCAGCAGCTTCCCCGGGACAGGGATTACCTCTAGCACAGATACGCAGTATTTT
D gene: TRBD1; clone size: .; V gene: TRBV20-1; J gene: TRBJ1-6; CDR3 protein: CSARDGQGDSPLHF; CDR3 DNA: TGCAGTGCTAGAGATGGACAGGGGGATTCACCCCTCCACTTT
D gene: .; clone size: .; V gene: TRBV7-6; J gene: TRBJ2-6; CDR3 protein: CASSMDGQSSGANVLTF; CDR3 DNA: TGTGCCAGCAGCATGGACGGGCAGAGCTCTGGGGCCAACGTCCTGACTTTC
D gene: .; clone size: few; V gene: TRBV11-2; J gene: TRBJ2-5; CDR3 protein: CASSPGLVETQYF; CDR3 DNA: TGTGCCAGCAGCCCGGGGCTAGTTGAGACCCAGTACTTC
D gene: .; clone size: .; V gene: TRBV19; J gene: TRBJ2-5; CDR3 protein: CASSIFRGVQETQYF; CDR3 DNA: TGTGCCAGTAGTATTTTCCGGGGAGTCCAAGAGACCCAGTACTTC
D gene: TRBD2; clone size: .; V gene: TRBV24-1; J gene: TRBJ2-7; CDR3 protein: CASSLTSGGAYEQYF; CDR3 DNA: TGTGCCAGCAGTTTGACTAGCGGGGGGGCCTACGAGCAGTACTTC
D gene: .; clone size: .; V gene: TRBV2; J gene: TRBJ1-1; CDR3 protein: CASSEWIGVRSEAFF; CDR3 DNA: TGTGCCAGCAGTGAATGGATAGGGGTGAGAAGTGAAGCTTTCTTT
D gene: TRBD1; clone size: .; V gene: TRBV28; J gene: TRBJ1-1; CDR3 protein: CASNVGTGTEAFF; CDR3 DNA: TGCGCCAGCAATGTCGGGACAGGCACTGAAGCTTTCTTT
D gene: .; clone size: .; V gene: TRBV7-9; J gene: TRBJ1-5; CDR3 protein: CASSPTSYGNQPQHF; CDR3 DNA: TGTGCCAGCAGCCCTACTAGCTATGGCAATCAGCCCCAGCATTTT
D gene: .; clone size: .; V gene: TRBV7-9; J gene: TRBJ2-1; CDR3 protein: CASSPADRNRQFF; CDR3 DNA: TGTGCCAGCAGCCCCGCTGACAGGAATAGGCAGTTCTTC
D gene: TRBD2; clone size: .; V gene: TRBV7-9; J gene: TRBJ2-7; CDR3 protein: CASSARPGTSGGKDYEQYF; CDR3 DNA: TGTGCCAGCAGCGCCCGTCCCGGGACTAGCGGGGGGAAAGACTACGAGCAGTACTTC
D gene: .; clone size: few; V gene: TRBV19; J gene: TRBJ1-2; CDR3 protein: CASGPGQDYGYTF; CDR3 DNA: TGTGCCAGTGGGCCCGGACAAGACTATGGCTACACCTTC
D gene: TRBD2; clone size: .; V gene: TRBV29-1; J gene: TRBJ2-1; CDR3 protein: CSVESGGALVEQLF; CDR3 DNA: TGCAGCGTTGAATCCGGGGGGGCCCTCGTGGAGCAGCTCTTC
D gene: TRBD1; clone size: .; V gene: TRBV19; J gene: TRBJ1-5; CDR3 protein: CASNPGTGVFEPQHF; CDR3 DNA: TGTGCCAGTAATCCCGGGACAGGAGTTTTCGAGCCCCAGCATTTT
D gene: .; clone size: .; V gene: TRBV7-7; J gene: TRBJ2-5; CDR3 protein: CASSLFGGAQYF; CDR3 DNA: TGTGCTAGCAGCTTGTTTGGAGGGGCCCAGTACTTC
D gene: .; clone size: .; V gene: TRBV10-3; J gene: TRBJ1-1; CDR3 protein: CAIREQGNTEAFF; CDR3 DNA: TGTGCCATCAGAGAACAGGGGAACACTGAAGCTTTCTTT
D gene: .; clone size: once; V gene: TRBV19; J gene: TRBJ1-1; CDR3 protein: CASSIGSGASTEAFF; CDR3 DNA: TGTGCCAGTAGTATAGGGTCGGGGGCGAGCACTGAAGCTTTCTTT
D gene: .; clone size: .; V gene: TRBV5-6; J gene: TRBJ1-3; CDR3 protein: CASSPPGHGNTIYF; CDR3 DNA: TGTGCCAGCAGCCCGCCCGGGCATGGGAACACCATATATTTT
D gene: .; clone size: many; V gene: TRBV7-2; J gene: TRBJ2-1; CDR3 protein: CASSDRGAAYNEQFF; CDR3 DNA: TGTGCCAGCAGCGACCGAGGGGCTGCCTACAATGAGCAGTTCTTC
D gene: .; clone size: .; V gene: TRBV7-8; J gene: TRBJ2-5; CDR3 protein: CASSLLDQVLQETQYF; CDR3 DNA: TGTGCCAGCAGCTTATTAGACCAGGTTCTACAAGAGACCCAGTACTTC
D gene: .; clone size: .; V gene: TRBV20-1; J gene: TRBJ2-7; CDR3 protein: CSARARTSSYEQYF; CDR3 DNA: TGCAGTGCTAGAGCCCGGACCTCCTCCTACGAGCAGTACTTC
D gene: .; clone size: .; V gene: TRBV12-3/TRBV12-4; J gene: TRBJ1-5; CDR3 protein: CASSRTDYSNQPQHF; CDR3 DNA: TGTGCCAGCAGTCGGACAGATTATAGCAATCAGCCCCAGCATTTT
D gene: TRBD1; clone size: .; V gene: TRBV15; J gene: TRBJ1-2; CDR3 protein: CATSRLQGIDGYTF; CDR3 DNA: TGTGCCACCAGCAGATTACAGGGGATCGATGGCTACACCTTC
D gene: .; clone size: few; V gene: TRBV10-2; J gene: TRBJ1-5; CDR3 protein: CASSESRDQPQHF; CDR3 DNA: TGCGCCAGCAGTGAGTCGAGGGATCAGCCCCAGCATTTT
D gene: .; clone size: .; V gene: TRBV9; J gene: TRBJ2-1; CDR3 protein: CASSVRLASYNEQFF; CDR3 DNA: TGTGCCAGCAGCGTCAGGCTAGCGTCCTACAATGAGCAGTTCTTC
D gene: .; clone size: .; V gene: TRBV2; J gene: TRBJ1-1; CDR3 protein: CASSAPASGAALGTEAFF; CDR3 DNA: TGTGCCAGCAGTGCCCCCGCGTCAGGGGCTGCGCTGGGGACTGAAGCTTTCTTT
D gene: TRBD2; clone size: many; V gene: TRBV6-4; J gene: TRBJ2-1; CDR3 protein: CASSGTSTDTQFF; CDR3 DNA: TGTGCCAGCAGTGGGACTAGCACAGATACGCAGTTCTTC
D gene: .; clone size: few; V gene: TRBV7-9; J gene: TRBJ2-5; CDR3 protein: CASSSSGTAHETQYF; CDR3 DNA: TGTGCCAGCAGCTCAAGTGGTACGGCCCATGAGACCCAGTACTTC
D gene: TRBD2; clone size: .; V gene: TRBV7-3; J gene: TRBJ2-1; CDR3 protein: CASSLTSGRFSEQFF; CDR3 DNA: TGTGCCAGCAGCCTGACTAGCGGGAGGTTCAGTGAGCAGTTCTTC
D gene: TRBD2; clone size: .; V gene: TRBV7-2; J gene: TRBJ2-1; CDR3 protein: CASSPDGHLAGVTNEQFF; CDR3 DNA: TGTGCCAGCAGCCCCGATGGCCATCTAGCGGGAGTGACTAATGAGCAGTTCTTC
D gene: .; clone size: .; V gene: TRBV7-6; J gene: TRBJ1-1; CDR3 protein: CASSSGFGANTEAFF; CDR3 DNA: TGTGCCAGCAGCTCGGGGTTCGGGGCGAACACTGAAGCTTTCTTT
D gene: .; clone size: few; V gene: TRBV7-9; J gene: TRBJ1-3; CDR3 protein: CAGGISGNTIYF; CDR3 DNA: TGTGCCGGGGGGATCTCTGGAAACACCATATATTTT
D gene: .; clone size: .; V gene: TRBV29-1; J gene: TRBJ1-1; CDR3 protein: CSVQGDLNTEAFF; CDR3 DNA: TGCAGCGTACAAGGGGATTTGAACACTGAAGCTTTCTTT
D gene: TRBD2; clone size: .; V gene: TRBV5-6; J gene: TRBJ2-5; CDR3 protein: CASSPRGLAGQETQYF; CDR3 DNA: TGTGCCAGCAGCCCCCGGGGACTAGCGGGGCAAGAGACCCAGTACTTC
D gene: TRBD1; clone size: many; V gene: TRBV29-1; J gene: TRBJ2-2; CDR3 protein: CSVEGQGAFGELFF; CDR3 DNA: TGCAGCGTGGAGGGGCAGGGGGCCTTCGGGGAGCTGTTTTTT
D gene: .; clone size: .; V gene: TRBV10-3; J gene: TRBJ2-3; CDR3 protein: CAIRSVRDTQYF; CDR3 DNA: TGTGCCATCAGATCTGTGCGGGATACGCAGTATTTT
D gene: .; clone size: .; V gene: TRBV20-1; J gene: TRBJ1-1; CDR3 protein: CSARYRVTEAFF; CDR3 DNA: TGCAGTGCTCGCTACAGGGTCACTGAAGCTTTCTTT
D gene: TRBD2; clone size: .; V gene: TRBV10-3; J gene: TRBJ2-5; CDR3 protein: CATSGLAGGMETQYF; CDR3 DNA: TGTGCCACCAGTGGATTAGCGGGGGGGATGGAGACCCAGTACTTC